The rows below give T cell receptor beta chains drawn from one sample of a study of blood T cell repertoires in COVID-19. Assay: immunoSEQ multiplex PCR; the TCRdb copy retains only in-frame clones and omits some. The sample records about 200,000 clones, roughly 88% being singletons. The specimen sequenced was peripheral blood. These receptors were taken from a human donor with active or convalescent COVID-19. The donor label of this sample is uncertain. CDR3s include the opening cysteine and the closing phenylalanine or tryptophan. A D gene is named only where the DNA matches it firmly. A row's size may be missing; if present it is once, few, many or a size class.

len	v_gene	d_gene	j_gene	abundance	CDR3nt	CDR3aa
16	TRBV4-1	NA	TRBJ1-5	NA	TGCGCCAGCAGCCAAGGCTTAGGTGGGGGGAATCAGCCCCAGCATTTT	CASSQGLGGGNQPQHF
17	TRBV4-3	TRBD2	TRBJ2-2	few	TGCGCCAGCAGCCAAGAAACTAGCGGGGTTCGATGGGGGGAGCTGTTTTTT	CASSQETSGVRWGELFF
11	TRBV7-9	NA	TRBJ1-1	NA	TGTGCCAGCAGCTCGGACACTGAAGCTTTCTTT	CASSSDTEAFF
14	TRBV7-2	NA	TRBJ2-1	NA	TGTGCCAGCAACCCACGGCCAGGTACAGGTGAGCAGTTCTTC	CASNPRPGTGEQFF
15	TRBV25-1	TRBD1	TRBJ2-3	once	TGTGCCAGCAGTGCTTTAACAGGGGGCCCAGATACGCAGTATTTT	CASSALTGGPDTQYF
15	TRBV19	TRBD1	TRBJ2-7	NA	TGTGCCAGTAGCACGACAGGGCTCTCCTCCTACGAGCAGTACTTC	CASSTTGLSSYEQYF
16	TRBV6-5	NA	TRBJ1-5	NA	TGTGCCAGCAGTTACATGGGGAGGGGTGGCAATCAGCCCCAGCATTTT	CASSYMGRGGNQPQHF
14	TRBV3-1/TRBV3-2	NA	TRBJ2-7	NA	TGTGCCAGCAGCCAAGAGGGACTTTCCTACGAGCAGTACTTC	CASSQEGLSYEQYF
14	TRBV18	NA	TRBJ2-3	NA	TGTGCCAGCTCATCAATACATAGCACAGATACGCAGTATTTT	CASSSIHSTDTQYF
14	TRBV6-1	NA	TRBJ2-7	NA	TGTGCCAGCAGTGATAAGTCGCGCGCCTACGAGCAGTACTTC	CASSDKSRAYEQYF
13	TRBV2	TRBD2	TRBJ2-5	NA	TGTGCCAGTGGGGGGGAGTTTCAAGAGACCCAGTACTTC	CASGGEFQETQYF
15	TRBV24-1	TRBD2	TRBJ2-2	NA	TGTGCCACCAGTGATTTGGAGCGGGGAACCGGGGAGCTGTTTTTT	CATSDLERGTGELFF
17	TRBV30	TRBD1	TRBJ1-3	once	TGTGCCTGGAGAGCGCGGACAGGGGGACGCTCTGGAAACACCATATATTTT	CAWRARTGGRSGNTIYF
18	TRBV2	NA	TRBJ1-4	NA	TGTGCCAGCAGTGTGATTGGTATTGGGGGAGGAACTAATGAAAAACTGTTTTTT	CASSVIGIGGGTNEKLFF
16	TRBV6-4	NA	TRBJ2-2	NA	TGTGCCAGCCACCCTAAGCGGGTGAGGGACACCGGGGAGCTGTTTTTT	CASHPKRVRDTGELFF
12	TRBV30	TRBD2	TRBJ2-1	NA	TGTGCCTGGAGTAAGCGGGGGGATGAGCAGTTCTTC	CAWSKRGDEQFF
16	TRBV18	TRBD2	TRBJ2-2	NA	TGTGCCAGCTCACCCGCGACTAGCGGGGTAACCGGGGAGCTGTTTTTT	CASSPATSGVTGELFF
14	TRBV7-2	NA	TRBJ2-3	NA	TGTGCCAGCAGCACCCAAAGCGGCACAGATACGCAGTATTTT	CASSTQSGTDTQYF
15	TRBV4-2	NA	TRBJ1-2	NA	TGTGCCAGCAGCCAAGCCCTACAGGGAAACTATGGCTACACCTTC	CASSQALQGNYGYTF
16	TRBV2	TRBD1	TRBJ2-1	once	TGTGCCAGCAGTGAATTCGGGGACAGGGGTGGGGATGAGCAGTTCTTC	CASSEFGDRGGDEQFF
14	TRBV30	NA	TRBJ2-3	once	TGTGCCTGGAGGGCCAGGGGAGGCACAGATACGCAGTATTTT	CAWRARGGTDTQYF
18	TRBV5-6	TRBD2	TRBJ2-7	few	TGTGCCAGCAGGAGGACGGGAGAGGGACTAGCGGGAGTCTCCGAGCAGTACTTC	CASRRTGEGLAGVSEQYF
15	TRBV19	TRBD2	TRBJ2-7	NA	TGTGCCAGTAGTGGTACACTAGCGGGAGATTACGAGCAGTACTTC	CASSGTLAGDYEQYF
15	TRBV20-1	NA	TRBJ1-5	few	TGCAGTGCTAGTGAACAGGGTTGGAGCAATCAGCCCCAGCATTTT	CSASEQGWSNQPQHF
12	TRBV29-1	TRBD1	TRBJ1-2	NA	TGCAGCGGGGACAGGGGATTGGATGGCTACACCTTC	CSGDRGLDGYTF
15	TRBV10-1	NA	TRBJ1-2	NA	TGCGCCAGCAGTGGGTTCTGGGGGGGGGACTATGGCTACACCTTC	CASSGFWGGDYGYTF
13	TRBV7-9	NA	TRBJ1-4	NA	TGTGCCAGCAGGGACAGCCTGAATGAAAAACTGTTTTTT	CASRDSLNEKLFF
14	TRBV5-4	NA	TRBJ2-1	NA	TGTGCCAGCAGCTTCGGGTACTCCTACAATGAGCAGTTCTTC	CASSFGYSYNEQFF